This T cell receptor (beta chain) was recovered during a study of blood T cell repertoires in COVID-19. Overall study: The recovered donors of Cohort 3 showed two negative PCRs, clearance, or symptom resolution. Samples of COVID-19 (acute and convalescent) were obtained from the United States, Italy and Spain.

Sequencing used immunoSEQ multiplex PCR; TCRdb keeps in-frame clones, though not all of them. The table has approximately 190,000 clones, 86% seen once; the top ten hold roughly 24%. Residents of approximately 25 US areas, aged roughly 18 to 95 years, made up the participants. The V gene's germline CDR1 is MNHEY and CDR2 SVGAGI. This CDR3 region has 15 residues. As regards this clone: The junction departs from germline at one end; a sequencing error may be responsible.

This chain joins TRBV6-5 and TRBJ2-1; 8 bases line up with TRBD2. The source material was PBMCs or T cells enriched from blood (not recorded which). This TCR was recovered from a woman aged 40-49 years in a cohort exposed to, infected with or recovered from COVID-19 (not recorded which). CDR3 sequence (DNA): TGCACCCTCGGGGGGGCCCTAGGGTCCTACAATGAGCAGTTCTTC. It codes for CTLGGALGSYNEQFF.